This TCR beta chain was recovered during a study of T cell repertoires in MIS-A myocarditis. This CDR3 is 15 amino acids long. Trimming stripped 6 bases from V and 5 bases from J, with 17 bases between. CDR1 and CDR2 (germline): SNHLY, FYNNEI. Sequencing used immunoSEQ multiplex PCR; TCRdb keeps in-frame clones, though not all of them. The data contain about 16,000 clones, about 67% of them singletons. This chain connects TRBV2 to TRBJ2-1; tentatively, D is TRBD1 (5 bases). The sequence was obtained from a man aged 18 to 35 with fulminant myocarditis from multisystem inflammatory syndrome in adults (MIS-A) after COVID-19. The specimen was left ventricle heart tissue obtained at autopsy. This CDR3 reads CASSVGPGPNNEQFF. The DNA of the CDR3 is TGTGCCAGCAGCGTCGGGCCAGGGCCGAACAATGAGCAGTTCTTC.